One T cell receptor (beta chain) is described in this entry. In germline, CDR1 is SGHDT, CDR2 YYEEEE. This CDR3 contains 19 residues. V was pared by 2 bases and J by 0 bases, with 20 bases between. This sample is drawn from a study of blood T cell repertoires in COVID-19. Study-level information: Some COVID-19 samples were acute and others convalescent; all came from the United States, Italy and Spain. Sample material is recorded as cDNA or gDNA derived from T cells, B-cell-depleted T cells, or PBMCs.

Profiling relied on immunoSEQ multiplex PCR, and the TCRdb table lists in-frame clones only, not all of them. The sample records 100,000 to 150,000 clones, 65% to 90% being singletons. Sequencing input: peripheral blood. The sequence was obtained from a human donor in a cohort sampled during active COVID-19. J is TRBJ2-2 and V is TRBV5-6; TRBD2 is a possible D gene (5 bases). CDR3 coding DNA: TGTGCCAGCAGCTTAAGTATTACGGACTGGAAATCGAACACCGGGGAGCTGTTTTTT. Translated, it gives CASSLSITDWKSNTGELFF.